This TCR beta chain was sequenced during a study of OX40 agonist ivuxolimab in advanced cancers. Overall study findings and caveats: CD4+ and CD8+ T cells in blood underwent clonal expansion by week 6 at 0.1 to 3.0 mg/kg.

The table came from immunoSEQ multiplex PCR; TCRdb's copy has only in-frame clones and leaves some out. Among about 82,000 clones listed, about 91% were seen once. The CDR3 length is 12 residues. V lost 5 bases and J 8 bases, leaving 13 bases between the germline ends. Germline V lookup: CDR1 SGHRS, CDR2 YFSETQ. A remark on this clone: What it binds is not known.

The sample here was CD4+ or CD8+ T cells sorted from blood, taken in a trial of the OX40 agonist ivuxolimab. The source is an adult with an advanced solid tumor such as melanoma, head and neck, liver or kidney cancer. The chain couples TRBV5-1 to TRBJ1-2, with D perhaps TRBD1 (6 bases). CDR3 DNA: TGCGCCAGCAGTCCCGAGGGGGAAGGCTACACCTTC. Its translation is CASSPEGEGYTF. Together with reference TRBV5-1 and TRBJ1-2, the CDR3 gives the full variable domain: KAGVTQTPRYLIKTRGQQVTLSCSPISGHRSVSWYQQTPGQGLQFLFEYFSETQRNKGNFPGRFSGRQFSNSRSEMNVSTLELGDSALYLCASSPEGEGYTFGSGTRLTVV.